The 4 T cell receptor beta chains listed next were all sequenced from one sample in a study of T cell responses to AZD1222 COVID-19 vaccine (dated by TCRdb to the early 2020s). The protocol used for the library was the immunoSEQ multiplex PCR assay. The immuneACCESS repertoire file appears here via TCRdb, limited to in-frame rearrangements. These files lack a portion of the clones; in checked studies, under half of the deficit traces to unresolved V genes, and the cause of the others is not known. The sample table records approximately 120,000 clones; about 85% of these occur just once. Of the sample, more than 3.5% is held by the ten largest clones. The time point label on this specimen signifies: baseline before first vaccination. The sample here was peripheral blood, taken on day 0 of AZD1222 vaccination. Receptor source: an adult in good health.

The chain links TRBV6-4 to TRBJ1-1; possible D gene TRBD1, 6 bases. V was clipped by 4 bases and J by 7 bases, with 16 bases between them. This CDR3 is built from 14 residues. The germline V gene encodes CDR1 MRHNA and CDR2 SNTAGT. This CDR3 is CASSGGNLGGEAFF. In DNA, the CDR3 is TGTGCCAGCAGTGGCGGAAACCTAGGGGGTGAAGCTTTCTTT.

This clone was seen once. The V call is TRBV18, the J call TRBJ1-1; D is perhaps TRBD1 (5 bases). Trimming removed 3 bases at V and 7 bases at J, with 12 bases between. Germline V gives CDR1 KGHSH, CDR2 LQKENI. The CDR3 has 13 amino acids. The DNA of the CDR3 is TGTGCCAGCTCACCGGGGGAGGGCGGTGAAGCTTTCTTT. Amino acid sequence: CASSPGEGGEAFF.

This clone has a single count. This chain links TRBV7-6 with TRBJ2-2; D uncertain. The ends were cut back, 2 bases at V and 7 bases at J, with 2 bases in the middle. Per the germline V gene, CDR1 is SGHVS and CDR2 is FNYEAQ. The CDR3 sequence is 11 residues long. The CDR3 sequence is CASSLYGELFF. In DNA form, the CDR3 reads TGTGCCAGCAGCTTATACGGGGAGCTGTTTTTT.

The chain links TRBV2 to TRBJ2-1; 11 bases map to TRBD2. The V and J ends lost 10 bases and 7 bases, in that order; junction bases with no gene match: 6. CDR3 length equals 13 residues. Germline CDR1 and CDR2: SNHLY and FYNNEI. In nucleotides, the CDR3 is TGTGCCACCTACTTAGCGGGAGGGAATGAGCAGTTCTTC. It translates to CATYLAGGNEQFF.